The rows below give T cell receptor beta chains drawn from one sample of a study of T cells after yellow fever vaccination. TCRdb re-called the 5' RACE reads with MiXCR, one entry per CDR3 protein. Of fewer than 450,000 distinct CDR3 sequences listed, around 8.1% are singletons. Specimen: PBMCs, collected more than 35 days after the first yellow fever vaccination. These receptor sequences come from a man aged 18 to 30 who received the YFV17D yellow fever vaccine. CDR3s include the opening cysteine and the closing phenylalanine or tryptophan. Each record gives: J gene, clone size, D gene, V gene, CDR3 protein, CDR3 DNA. The D gene is left open where the match is weak. Some rows have no size entry. The others give once, few or many, or a class for an expanded clone.

>TRBJ1-1|NA|TRBD1|TRBV6-1
CASSKQFGTGLEAFF
TGTGCCAGCAGTAAACAATTTGGGACAGGGCTTGAAGCTTTCTTT
>TRBJ2-2|NA|TRBD1|TRBV28
CASSSPGQGLKGELFF
TGTGCCAGCAGTTCCCCGGGACAGGGTTTAAAGGGGGAGCTGTTTTTT
>TRBJ2-3|few|TRBD1|TRBV5-1
CASSRDRPSTDTQYF
TGCGCCAGCAGCCGGGACAGACCTAGCACAGATACGCAGTATTTT
>TRBJ1-2|NA|NA|TRBV18
CASSSVQRNYGYTF
TGTGCCAGCTCATCAGTACAACGTAACTATGGCTACACCTTC
>TRBJ1-5|few|TRBD1|TRBV4-1
CASSRTGQRDQPQHF
TGCGCCAGCAGCCGGACAGGGCAAAGGGATCAGCCCCAGCATTTT
>TRBJ2-5|few|TRBD1|TRBV20-1
CSARDRQETQYF
TGCAGTGCCAGGGACAGACAAGAGACCCAGTACTTC
>TRBJ2-1|NA|NA|TRBV19
CASRQGGDEQFF
TGTGCCAGTAGACAGGGCGGCGATGAGCAGTTCTTC
>TRBJ2-7|NA|NA|TRBV20-1
CSALNTARPYEQYF
TGCAGTGCTTTAAACACGGCTAGACCCTACGAGCAGTACTTC
>TRBJ1-1|few|NA|TRBV5-1
CASSLIPGARTEAFF
TGCGCCAGCAGCTTGATTCCGGGGGCACGGACTGAAGCTTTCTTT
>TRBJ2-2|few|TRBD2|TRBV7-2
CASKDTGGMAAGELFF
TGTGCCAGCAAGGATACGGGGGGGATGGCAGCCGGGGAGCTGTTTTTT
>TRBJ1-2|NA|NA|TRBV28
CASGPILGYTF
TGTGCCAGCGGCCCCATTTTGGGCTACACCTTC
>TRBJ1-5|many|NA|TRBV18
CASSPPGGNQPQHF
TGTGCCAGCTCACCACCGGGAGGCAATCAGCCCCAGCATTTT
>TRBJ2-3|many|NA|TRBV4-3
CASSQESAGTQYF
TGCGCCAGCAGCCAAGAATCGGCGGGTACGCAGTATTTT
>TRBJ2-5|NA|NA|TRBV7-6
CASSLTIGVGQETQYF
TGTGCCAGCAGCCTTACGATTGGGGTCGGCCAAGAGACCCAGTACTTC
>TRBJ1-1|many|TRBD1|TRBV12-3/TRBV12-4
CASSPSQGVTEAFF
TGTGCCAGCAGTCCGAGCCAGGGGGTCACTGAAGCTTTCTTT
>TRBJ2-3|few|NA|TRBV20-1
CSAEGVDTQYF
TGCAGTGCAGAGGGAGTAGATACGCAGTATTTT
>TRBJ2-7|few|NA|TRBV5-1
CASSLHPGAKIRYF
TGCGCCAGCAGCCTACACCCCGGGGCAAAGATACGGTACTTC
>TRBJ1-1|NA|TRBD1|TRBV6-5
CASSSDRVTEAFF
TGTGCCAGCAGTTCGGACAGGGTAACTGAAGCTTTCTTT
>TRBJ1-6|NA|NA|TRBV5-5
CASSFTGLGYNSPLHF
TGTGCCAGCAGCTTTACAGGGTTGGGCTATAATTCACCCCTCCACTTT
>TRBJ1-4|few|TRBD1|TRBV27
CAPAGRGPTNEKLFF
TGTGCCCCGGCGGGGAGGGGGCCTACTAATGAAAAACTGTTTTTT
>TRBJ2-5|few|TRBD1|TRBV7-2
CASSLATGGTETQYF
TGTGCCAGCAGCTTAGCCACAGGGGGGACGGAGACCCAGTACTTC
>TRBJ2-2|NA|TRBD1|TRBV11-1
CASSLPGQGGSGELFF
TGTGCCAGCAGCTTACCCGGACAGGGAGGTTCCGGGGAGCTGTTTTTT
>TRBJ1-3|NA|NA|TRBV3-1
CASSQDAGLSGNTIYF
TGTGCCAGCAGCCAAGATGCAGGGCTCTCTGGAAACACCATATATTTT
>TRBJ2-7|many|TRBD2|TRBV28
CASSTPSGRVYEQYF
TGTGCCAGCAGTACTCCGAGCGGGAGAGTCTACGAGCAGTACTTC
>TRBJ2-5|few|NA|TRBV6-1
CATPSIEVVMETQYF
TGTGCCACCCCTTCGATAGAGGTCGTAATGGAGACCCAGTACTTC
>TRBJ2-3|many|TRBD1|TRBV5-1
CASSSFAGGEDTQYF
TGCGCCAGCAGCTCCTTTGCAGGGGGCGAAGATACGCAGTATTTT
>TRBJ2-1|few|TRBD2|TRBV9
CASTPGSGGLKEQFF
TGTGCCAGCACCCCGGGCAGCGGGGGTCTGAAAGAGCAGTTCTTC
>TRBJ2-5|NA|NA|TRBV20-1
CSASFGETQYF
TGCAGTGCTAGTTTCGGGGAGACCCAGTACTTC
>TRBJ2-7|many|NA|TRBV29-1
CSVAPGINYEQYF
TGCAGCGTTGCGCCAGGGATCAACTACGAGCAGTACTTC
>TRBJ2-1|many|NA|TRBV6-1
CASDSNLRLYNEQFF
TGTGCCAGCGATTCGAACCTTCGGCTCTACAATGAGCAGTTCTTC
>TRBJ2-3|few|NA|TRBV5-1
CASSFDRLSTDTQYF
TGCGCCAGCAGCTTTGACCGCCTCTCCACAGATACGCAGTATTTT
>TRBJ1-1|NA|NA|TRBV6-2/TRBV6-3
CASSYMGTEAFF
TGTGCCAGCAGTTATATGGGCACTGAAGCTTTCTTT
>TRBJ2-4|few|NA|TRBV7-2
CASSLAGAAKNIQYF
TGTGCCAGCAGCTTAGCCGGGGCTGCCAAAAACATTCAGTACTTC
>TRBJ1-1|few|TRBD1|TRBV10-3
CAIREDRGRIEAFF
TGTGCCATCAGGGAGGACAGGGGAAGAATTGAAGCTTTCTTT
>TRBJ2-3|NA|TRBD2|TRBV10-3
CAIGLAGGPWTDTQYF
TGTGCCATTGGACTAGCGGGGGGGCCTTGGACAGATACGCAGTATTTT
>TRBJ2-7|NA|NA|TRBV5-1
CASSLVTGPSYEQYF
TGCGCCAGCAGCTTGGTTACGGGGCCCTCCTACGAGCAGTACTTC
>TRBJ2-7|few|NA|TRBV29-1
CSAQGGGSYEQYF
TGCAGCGCCCAAGGGGGGGGCTCCTACGAGCAGTACTTC
>TRBJ1-3|few|TRBD1|TRBV27
CASSPGDRVNGNTIYF
TGTGCCAGCAGTCCCGGGGACAGGGTAAATGGAAACACCATATATTTT
>TRBJ2-1|NA|TRBD1|TRBV7-3
CASSRQGADEQFF
TGTGCCAGCAGCAGACAGGGCGCGGATGAGCAGTTCTTC
>TRBJ1-4|NA|NA|TRBV4-3
CASSQDPWGQNEKLFF
TGCGCCAGCAGCCAAGATCCTTGGGGCCAAAATGAAAAACTGTTTTTT